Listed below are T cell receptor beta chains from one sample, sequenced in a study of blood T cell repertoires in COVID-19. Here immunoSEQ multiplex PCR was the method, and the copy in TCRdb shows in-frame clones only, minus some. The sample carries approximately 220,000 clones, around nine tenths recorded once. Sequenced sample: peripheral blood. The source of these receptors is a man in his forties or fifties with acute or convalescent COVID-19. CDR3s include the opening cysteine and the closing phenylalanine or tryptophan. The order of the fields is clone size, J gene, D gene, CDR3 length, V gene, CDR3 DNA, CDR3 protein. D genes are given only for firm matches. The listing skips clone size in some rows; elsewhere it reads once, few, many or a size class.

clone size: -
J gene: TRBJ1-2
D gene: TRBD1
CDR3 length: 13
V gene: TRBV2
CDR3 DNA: TGTGCCAGCAGTCTGGGACAGTTTTATGGCTACACCTTC
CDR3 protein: CASSLGQFYGYTF

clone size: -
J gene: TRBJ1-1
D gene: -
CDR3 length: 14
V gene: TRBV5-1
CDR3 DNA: TGCGCCAGCAGCTTGGCCGGGGAAAACACTGAAGCTTTCTTT
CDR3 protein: CASSLAGENTEAFF

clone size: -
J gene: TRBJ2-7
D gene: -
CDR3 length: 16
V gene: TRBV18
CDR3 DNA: TGTGCCAGCTCACCCCTCAGCCGGACAGTATATTACGAGCAGTACTTC
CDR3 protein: CASSPLSRTVYYEQYF

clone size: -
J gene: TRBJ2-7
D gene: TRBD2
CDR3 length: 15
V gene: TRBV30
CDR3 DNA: TGTGCCTGGAGTGTACAACTAGCGGGAGGCTACGAGCAGTACTTC
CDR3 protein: CAWSVQLAGGYEQYF

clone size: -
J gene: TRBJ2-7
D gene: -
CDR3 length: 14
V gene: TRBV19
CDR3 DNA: TGTGCCAGTAGTATAAGCCTAGGAGACGCACGGCAGTACTTC
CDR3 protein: CASSISLGDARQYF

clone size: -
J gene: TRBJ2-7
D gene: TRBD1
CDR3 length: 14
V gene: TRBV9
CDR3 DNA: TGTGCCAGCAGCGCGAAGGGACAGAGCTACGAGCAGTACTTC
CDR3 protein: CASSAKGQSYEQYF

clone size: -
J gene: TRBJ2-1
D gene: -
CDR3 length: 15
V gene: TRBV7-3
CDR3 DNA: TGTGCCAGCAGCCAGGACTGGAGCTCCTACAATGAGCAGTTCTTC
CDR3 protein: CASSQDWSSYNEQFF

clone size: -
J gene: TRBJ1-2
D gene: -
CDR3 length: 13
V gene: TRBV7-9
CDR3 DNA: TGTGCCAGCAGCTTAGCGCTCTGGGGGGACTACACCTTC
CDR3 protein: CASSLALWGDYTF

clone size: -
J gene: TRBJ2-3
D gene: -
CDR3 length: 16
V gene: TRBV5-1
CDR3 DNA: TGCGCCAGCAGCCCGCAGGGGACCCTGCCAGTAGATACGCAGTATTTT
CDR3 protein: CASSPQGTLPVDTQYF

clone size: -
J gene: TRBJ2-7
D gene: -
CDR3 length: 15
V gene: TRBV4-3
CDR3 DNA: TGCGCCAGCAGCCAAGATGTAGCGATCGGGTACGAGCAGTACTTC
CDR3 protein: CASSQDVAIGYEQYF

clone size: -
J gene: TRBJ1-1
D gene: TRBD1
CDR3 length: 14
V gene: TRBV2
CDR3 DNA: TGTGCCAGCAAGGACAGGGGGCGCGGGACTGAAGCTTTCTTT
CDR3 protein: CASKDRGRGTEAFF

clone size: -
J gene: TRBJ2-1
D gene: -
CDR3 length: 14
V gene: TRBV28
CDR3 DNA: TGTGCCAGCAGTTCGAGACAAGATCGCAATGAGCAGTTCTTC
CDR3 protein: CASSSRQDRNEQFF

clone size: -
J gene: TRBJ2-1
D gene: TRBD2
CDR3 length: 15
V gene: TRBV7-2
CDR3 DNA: TGTGCCAGCAGCTTAGCCGCGGGAGGGCCTAATGAGCAGTTCTTC
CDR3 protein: CASSLAAGGPNEQFF

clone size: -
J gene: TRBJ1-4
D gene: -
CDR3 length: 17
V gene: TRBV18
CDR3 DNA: TGTGCCAGCTCACAAAAGGGCAGGGCTCCCGAAAATGAAAAACTGTTTTTT
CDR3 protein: CASSQKGRAPENEKLFF

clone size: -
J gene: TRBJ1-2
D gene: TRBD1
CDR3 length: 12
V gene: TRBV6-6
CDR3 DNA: TGTGCCAGCAGAGGGACAGACTATGGCTACACCTTC
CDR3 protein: CASRGTDYGYTF

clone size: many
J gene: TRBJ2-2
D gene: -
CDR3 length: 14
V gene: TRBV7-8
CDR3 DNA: TGTGCCAGCAGCTTATCTCTGTCGGCCGGGGAGCTGTTTTTT
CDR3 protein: CASSLSLSAGELFF

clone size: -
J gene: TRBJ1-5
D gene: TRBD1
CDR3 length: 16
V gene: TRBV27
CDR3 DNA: TGTGCCAGCAGTTTATTAGGGCAGGGGGCCGGTAGGGCCCAGCATTTT
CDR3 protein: CASSLLGQGAGRAQHF

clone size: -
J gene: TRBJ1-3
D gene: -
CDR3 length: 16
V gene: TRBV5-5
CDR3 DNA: TGTGCCAGCAGCTTGGTACATACCAACTCTGGAAACACCATATATTTT
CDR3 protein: CASSLVHTNSGNTIYF

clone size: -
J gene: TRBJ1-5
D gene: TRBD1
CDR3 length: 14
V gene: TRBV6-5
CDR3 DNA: TGTGCCAGCAGCCTTACAGGGGTCGGGCAGCCCCAGCATTTT
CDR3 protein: CASSLTGVGQPQHF

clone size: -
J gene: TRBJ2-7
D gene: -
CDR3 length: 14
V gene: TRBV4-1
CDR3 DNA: TGCGCCAGCAGCCAAGATTCGGGGGACTACGAGCAGTACTTC
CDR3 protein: CASSQDSGDYEQYF

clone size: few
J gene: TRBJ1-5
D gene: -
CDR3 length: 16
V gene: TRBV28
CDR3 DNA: TGTGCCAGCAGTGGGATTCAGGGGTTTAGCAATCAGCCCCAGCATTTT
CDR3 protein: CASSGIQGFSNQPQHF

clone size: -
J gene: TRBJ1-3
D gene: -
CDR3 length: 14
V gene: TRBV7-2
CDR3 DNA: TGTGCCAGCAGCATAGCTTACTCTGGAAACACCATATATTTT
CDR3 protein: CASSIAYSGNTIYF

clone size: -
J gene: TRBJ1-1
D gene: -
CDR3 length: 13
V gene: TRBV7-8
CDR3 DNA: TGTGCCAGCAGCCAGGGGATGAACACTGAAGCTTTCTTT
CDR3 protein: CASSQGMNTEAFF

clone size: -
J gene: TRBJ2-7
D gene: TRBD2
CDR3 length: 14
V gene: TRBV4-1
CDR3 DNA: TGCGCCAGCAGCCTCATAGCGGGAGTGTACGAGCAGTACTTC
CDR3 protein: CASSLIAGVYEQYF

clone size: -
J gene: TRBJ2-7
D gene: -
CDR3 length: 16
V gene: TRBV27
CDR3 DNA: TGTGCCAGCAGTTTCCCCACAGGGTTGGGTAGGTACGAGCAGTACTTC
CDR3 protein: CASSFPTGLGRYEQYF

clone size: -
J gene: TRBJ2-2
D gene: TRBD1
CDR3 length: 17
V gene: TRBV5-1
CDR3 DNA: TGCGCCAGCAGCTTAGGGACAGGGGAGATAAACACCGGGGAGCTGTTTTTT
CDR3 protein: CASSLGTGEINTGELFF

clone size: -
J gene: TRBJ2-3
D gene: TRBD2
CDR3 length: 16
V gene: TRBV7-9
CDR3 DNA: TGTGCCAGCAGCCCCAGCGGCGGAGCGGGGGCATATACGCAGTATTTT
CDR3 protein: CASSPSGGAGAYTQYF

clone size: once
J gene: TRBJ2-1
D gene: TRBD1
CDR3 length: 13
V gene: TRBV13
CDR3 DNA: TGTGCCAGCAGCTCTGGGACAGGGAATGAGCAGTTCTTC
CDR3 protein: CASSSGTGNEQFF

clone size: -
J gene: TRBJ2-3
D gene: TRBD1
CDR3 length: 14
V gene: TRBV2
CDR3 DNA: TGTGCCAGCACCCGGGACAGCTCCACAGATACGCAGTATTTT
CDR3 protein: CASTRDSSTDTQYF

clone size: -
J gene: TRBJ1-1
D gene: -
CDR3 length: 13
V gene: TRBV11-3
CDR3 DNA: TGTGCCAGCAGCTTAATCTTGAACACTGAAGCTTTCTTT
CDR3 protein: CASSLILNTEAFF

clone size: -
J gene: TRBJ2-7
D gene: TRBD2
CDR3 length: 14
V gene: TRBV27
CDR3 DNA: TGTGCCAGCAGTTCTGGGACTAGCGGGGACGAGCAGTACTTC
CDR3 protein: CASSSGTSGDEQYF

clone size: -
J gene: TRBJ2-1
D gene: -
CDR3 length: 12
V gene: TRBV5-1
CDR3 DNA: TGCGCCAGCAGCTTGCACGGTGTTGAGCAGTTCTTC
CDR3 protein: CASSLHGVEQFF

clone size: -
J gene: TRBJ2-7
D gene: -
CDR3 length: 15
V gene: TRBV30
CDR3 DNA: TGTGCCTGGAGTGTCAGCGGAGTCCCCTACTACGAGCAGTACTTC
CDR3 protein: CAWSVSGVPYYEQYF

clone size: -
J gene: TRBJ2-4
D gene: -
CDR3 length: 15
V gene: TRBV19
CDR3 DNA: TGTGCCAGTAGTCCCCTTTCCAACTGGGAGAACATTCAGTACTTC
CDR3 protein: CASSPLSNWENIQYF

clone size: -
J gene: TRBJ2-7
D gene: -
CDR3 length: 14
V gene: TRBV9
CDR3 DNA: TGTGCCAGCAGCCCCTTGGGGCTGGACTACGAGCAGTACTTC
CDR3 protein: CASSPLGLDYEQYF

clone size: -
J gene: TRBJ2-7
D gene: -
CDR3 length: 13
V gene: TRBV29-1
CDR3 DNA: TGCAGCGTTGAAGATCGTCCCCGGGACGAGCAGTACTTC
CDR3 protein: CSVEDRPRDEQYF

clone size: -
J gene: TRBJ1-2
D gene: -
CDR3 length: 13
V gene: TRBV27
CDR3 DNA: TGTGCCAGCAGTTTCGGGGTACCGTATGGCTACACCTTC
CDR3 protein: CASSFGVPYGYTF

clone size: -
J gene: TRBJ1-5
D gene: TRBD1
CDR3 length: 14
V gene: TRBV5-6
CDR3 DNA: TGTGCCAGCAGCTACGGGACAGGGGTAAGGCCCCAGCATTTT
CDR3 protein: CASSYGTGVRPQHF

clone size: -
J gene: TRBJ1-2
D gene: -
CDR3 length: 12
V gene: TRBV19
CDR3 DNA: TGTGCCAGTAGTAGTTGGAGCTCTGGCTACACCTTC
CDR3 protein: CASSSWSSGYTF

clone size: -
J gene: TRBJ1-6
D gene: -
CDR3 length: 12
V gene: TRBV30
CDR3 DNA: TGTGCCTGGAGCCTTCATAATTCACCCCTCCACTTT
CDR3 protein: CAWSLHNSPLHF

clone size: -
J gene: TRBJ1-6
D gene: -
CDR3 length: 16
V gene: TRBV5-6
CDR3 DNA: TGTGCCAGCAGCACCGCCAGGGTAGGCTCTAATTCACCCCTCCACTTT
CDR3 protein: CASSTARVGSNSPLHF

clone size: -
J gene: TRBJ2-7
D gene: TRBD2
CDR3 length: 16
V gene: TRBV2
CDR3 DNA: TGTGCCAGCAGTCCAATTGCTAGCGGGGGGGCGGACGAGCAGTACTTC
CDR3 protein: CASSPIASGGADEQYF

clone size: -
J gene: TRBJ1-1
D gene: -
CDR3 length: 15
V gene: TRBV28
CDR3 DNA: TGTGCCAGCAGTTTGGGGGGGGAACGGTGGATTGGAGCTTTCTTT
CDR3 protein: CASSLGGERWIGAFF

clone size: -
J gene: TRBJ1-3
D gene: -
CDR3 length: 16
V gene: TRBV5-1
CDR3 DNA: TGCGCCAGCAGCTTGGAAAACACAGGGCATGGAAACACCATATATTTT
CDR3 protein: CASSLENTGHGNTIYF